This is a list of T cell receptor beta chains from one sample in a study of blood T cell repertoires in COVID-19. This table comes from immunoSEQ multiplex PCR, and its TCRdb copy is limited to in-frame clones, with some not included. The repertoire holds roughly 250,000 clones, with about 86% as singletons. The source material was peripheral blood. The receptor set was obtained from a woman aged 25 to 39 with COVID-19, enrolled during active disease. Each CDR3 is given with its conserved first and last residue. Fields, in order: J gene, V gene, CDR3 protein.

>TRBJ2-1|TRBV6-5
CASSRYNEQFF
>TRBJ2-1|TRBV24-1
CATSALVPSIQAGGGSYNEQFF
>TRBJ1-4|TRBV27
CASSSGIPANEKLFF
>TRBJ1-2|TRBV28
CASQGASQRHYGYTF
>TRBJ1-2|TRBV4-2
CASSQDLMGGRNYGYTF
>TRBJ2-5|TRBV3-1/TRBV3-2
CASSRGLQETQYF
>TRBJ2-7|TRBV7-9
CASSPRLAGGHEQYF
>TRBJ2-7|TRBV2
CASSWGGSNEQYF
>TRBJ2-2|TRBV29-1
CSVYSVTGELFF
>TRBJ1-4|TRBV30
CAWSEGTDEKLFF
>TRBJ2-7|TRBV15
CATSGPGYSYEQYF
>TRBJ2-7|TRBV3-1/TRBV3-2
CASSQASGSLYEQYF
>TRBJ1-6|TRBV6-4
CASSTEANSPLHF
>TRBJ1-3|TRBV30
CAWGALFSGNTIYF
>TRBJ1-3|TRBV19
CASKVRRDGNTIYF
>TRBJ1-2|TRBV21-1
CASSKAKTGSYGYTF
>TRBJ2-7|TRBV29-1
CSVEGSAGRDLLWGQYF
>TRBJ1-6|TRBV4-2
CASSQVRGRGMSYNSPLHF
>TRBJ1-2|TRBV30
CAWSVTGGDGYTF
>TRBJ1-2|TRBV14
CASSAQGIANYGYTF
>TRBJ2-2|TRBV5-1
CASSSTSGGITGELFF
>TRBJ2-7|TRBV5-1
CASSLGQLREGYEQYF
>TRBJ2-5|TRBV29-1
CSVTQGHETQYF
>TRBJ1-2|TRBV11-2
CASSLGGGSNYGYTF
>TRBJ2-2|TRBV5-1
CASSLAPTGELFF
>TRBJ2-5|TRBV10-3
CAISGLAGPQETQYF
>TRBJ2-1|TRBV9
CASRGRRDNEQFF
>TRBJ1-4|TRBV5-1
CASSLQGTNEKLFF
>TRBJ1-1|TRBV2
CASSESGGNTEAFF
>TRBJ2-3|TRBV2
CASSVRGNTDTQYF
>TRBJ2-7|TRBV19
CASSASSGGIYEQYF
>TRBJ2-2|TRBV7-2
CASSLHPGGNGELFF
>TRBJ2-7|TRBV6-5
CASRPGAGGEHEQYF
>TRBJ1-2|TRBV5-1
CASSKASGGGVYGYTF
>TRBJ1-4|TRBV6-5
CASTPGQGNEKLFF
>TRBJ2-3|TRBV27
CASSGGGPYTQYF
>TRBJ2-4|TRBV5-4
CAAGTSLAKNIQYF
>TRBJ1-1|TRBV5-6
CASSLDPSDTEAFF
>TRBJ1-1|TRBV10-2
CASSETGRNTEAFF
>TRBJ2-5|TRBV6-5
CASSSSGSQETQYF
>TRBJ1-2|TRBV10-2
CASRGTGRYGYTF
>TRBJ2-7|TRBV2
CASSGDRYTYEQYF
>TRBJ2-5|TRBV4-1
CASSQDSRGGQETQYF
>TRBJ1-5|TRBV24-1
CATSDSSGVQPQHF
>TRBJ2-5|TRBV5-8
CASSLGRQRLQETQYF
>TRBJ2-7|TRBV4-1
CASSQEYETSGGPPYEQYF
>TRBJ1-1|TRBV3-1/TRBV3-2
CASSHPRDTEAFF
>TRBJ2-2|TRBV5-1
CASSLREPGELFF
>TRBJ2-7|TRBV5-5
CASSWYRGSYEQYF
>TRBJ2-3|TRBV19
CASTASGGAGDTQYF
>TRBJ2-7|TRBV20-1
CSARGTEERYF
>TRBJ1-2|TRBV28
CASSTRTGAGDGYTF
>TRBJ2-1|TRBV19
CASSISPGLAGGLEQFF
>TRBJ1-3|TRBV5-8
CASSSEVFGSGNTIYF
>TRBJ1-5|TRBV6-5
CASSSSRVLLQPQHF
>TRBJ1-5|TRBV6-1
CASSEVRVQPQHF
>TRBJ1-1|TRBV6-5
CATVPLGGTEAFF